Listed below are T cell receptor beta chains from one sample, sequenced in a study of blood T cell repertoires in COVID-19. Sequencing was performed with immunoSEQ multiplex PCR; in TCRdb, only in-frame clones are kept and a portion is missing. This table has roughly 160,000 clones, around four fifths appearing once. Sequenced material: peripheral blood. These TCRs come from a woman of 80 years or more with COVID-19, enrolled during active disease. The conserved cysteine and the conserved F or W are not part of the CDR3 here.

V gene: TRBV3-1/TRBV3-2
CDR3 length: 16
J gene: TRBJ2-7
CDR3 protein: ASSQVGGSGHSPYEQY

V gene: TRBV5-1
CDR3 length: 12
J gene: TRBJ1-3
CDR3 protein: ASSSGAGGNTIY

V gene: TRBV3-1/TRBV3-2
CDR3 length: 11
J gene: TRBJ2-5
CDR3 protein: ASSQGRQETQY

V gene: TRBV7-3
CDR3 length: 12
J gene: TRBJ2-1
CDR3 protein: ASSLDRANNEQF

V gene: TRBV18
CDR3 length: 15
J gene: TRBJ2-1
CDR3 protein: ASSPLPGPAGGREQF

V gene: TRBV7-3
CDR3 length: 13
J gene: TRBJ2-3
CDR3 protein: ASSPLGRSTDTQY

V gene: TRBV9
CDR3 length: 13
J gene: TRBJ1-1
CDR3 protein: ASSSYSEVYTEAF

V gene: TRBV7-2
CDR3 length: 14
J gene: TRBJ2-2
CDR3 protein: ASSKWFGTDTGELF

V gene: TRBV5-4
CDR3 length: 13
J gene: TRBJ2-2
CDR3 protein: ASSPGGPLAGELF

V gene: TRBV6-6
CDR3 length: 12
J gene: TRBJ1-5
CDR3 protein: ASSYGQPGQPQH

V gene: TRBV10-3
CDR3 length: 12
J gene: TRBJ2-3
CDR3 protein: ATLLGERQDTQY

V gene: TRBV29-1
CDR3 length: 11
J gene: TRBJ2-7
CDR3 protein: SVGALRPYEQY

V gene: TRBV7-9
CDR3 length: 14
J gene: TRBJ1-2
CDR3 protein: ASSPHGSQGAYGYT

V gene: TRBV12-3/TRBV12-4
CDR3 length: 11
J gene: TRBJ1-1
CDR3 protein: ASRAGSNTEAF

V gene: TRBV7-3
CDR3 length: 12
J gene: TRBJ2-2
CDR3 protein: ASSQRKYTGELF

V gene: TRBV11-3
CDR3 length: 12
J gene: TRBJ2-1
CDR3 protein: ASSLDQISNEQF

V gene: TRBV7-7
CDR3 length: 11
J gene: TRBJ2-3
CDR3 protein: ASSLAGADTQY

V gene: TRBV5-1
CDR3 length: 12
J gene: TRBJ2-7
CDR3 protein: ASSGQGDHYEQY

V gene: TRBV4-2
CDR3 length: 14
J gene: TRBJ1-5
CDR3 protein: ASSQEGQLSNQPQH

V gene: TRBV9
CDR3 length: 13
J gene: TRBJ1-1
CDR3 protein: ASSFRQGDGTEAF

V gene: TRBV4-1
CDR3 length: 13
J gene: TRBJ2-1
CDR3 protein: ASSLPTGGHNEQF

V gene: TRBV7-9
CDR3 length: 11
J gene: TRBJ2-1
CDR3 protein: ASSLTGLAAQF

V gene: TRBV19
CDR3 length: 12
J gene: TRBJ1-2
CDR3 protein: ASSMGQGGNGYT

V gene: TRBV18
CDR3 length: 10
J gene: TRBJ1-1
CDR3 protein: ASRTGGPEAF

V gene: TRBV18
CDR3 length: 12
J gene: TRBJ2-6
CDR3 protein: ASGRESGANVLT

V gene: TRBV3-1/TRBV3-2
CDR3 length: 10
J gene: TRBJ1-1
CDR3 protein: ASRTEYTEAF

V gene: TRBV19
CDR3 length: 12
J gene: TRBJ1-1
CDR3 protein: ASRPGRVNTEAF

V gene: TRBV12-3/TRBV12-4
CDR3 length: 11
J gene: TRBJ1-5
CDR3 protein: ASTSGFNQPQH

V gene: TRBV19
CDR3 length: 12
J gene: TRBJ1-2
CDR3 protein: ASKQHDRVGGYT

V gene: TRBV6-6
CDR3 length: 14
J gene: TRBJ2-5
CDR3 protein: ASSPHTTLYQETQY

V gene: TRBV9
CDR3 length: 11
J gene: TRBJ2-5
CDR3 protein: ASSGWGKETQY

V gene: TRBV5-1
CDR3 length: 13
J gene: TRBJ2-3
CDR3 protein: ASSLEQPSTDTQY

V gene: TRBV9
CDR3 length: 14
J gene: TRBJ1-5
CDR3 protein: ASKRVEAAYNQPQH

V gene: TRBV6-5
CDR3 length: 12
J gene: TRBJ1-1
CDR3 protein: ASTQGQGVTEAF

V gene: TRBV5-1
CDR3 length: 12
J gene: TRBJ1-1
CDR3 protein: ASSKDGGNTEAF

V gene: TRBV5-1
CDR3 length: 11
J gene: TRBJ1-1
CDR3 protein: ASSETGNTEAF

V gene: TRBV5-1
CDR3 length: 10
J gene: TRBJ1-6
CDR3 protein: ASSLEGGALH

V gene: TRBV3-1/TRBV3-2
CDR3 length: 11
J gene: TRBJ1-1
CDR3 protein: ASSQGGDTEAF

V gene: TRBV18
CDR3 length: 10
J gene: TRBJ2-5
CDR3 protein: ASSPSGAPWY

V gene: TRBV9
CDR3 length: 12
J gene: TRBJ2-7
CDR3 protein: ASSVEPGTYEQY

V gene: TRBV18
CDR3 length: 14
J gene: TRBJ1-2
CDR3 protein: ASSRNQKGANYGYT

V gene: TRBV24-1
CDR3 length: 15
J gene: TRBJ2-3
CDR3 protein: ATSDSQAGVITDTQY

V gene: TRBV6-5
CDR3 length: 13
J gene: TRBJ2-7
CDR3 protein: ATRGPGQGAGEQY

V gene: TRBV10-3
CDR3 length: 13
J gene: TRBJ2-5
CDR3 protein: AIRASGGIGETQY

V gene: TRBV19
CDR3 length: 11
J gene: TRBJ1-1
CDR3 protein: ASRVGLGGEAF